The 27 T cell receptor beta chains below were found in one sample sequenced in a study of cytomegalovirus exposure and HLA in healthy donors. Primers: 60 Vbeta forward and 13 Jbeta reverse. Measured with immunoSEQ multiplex PCR; TCRdb has only the in-frame clones, and not every one. The table has 90,000 to 130,000 clones, over 65% seen once; the top ten hold under 1.5%. Sequenced input: PBMCs. These receptors originate from a woman aged 25 to 39 in good health and CMV-seronegative.

In this sample, this clone turned up once. V usage is TRBV7-2 and J usage is TRBJ2-7; D is possibly TRBD2 (6 bases). The germline V gene encodes CDR1 SGHTA and CDR2 FQGNSA. CDR3 length: 14 residues. With 0 bases removed from V and 3 bases from J, the gap between germline ends came to 9 bases. CDR3 in DNA: TGTGCCAGCAGCTTAGCACGGGGGATCTACGAGCAGTACTTC. It is translated as CASSLARGIYEQYF.

The chain has TRBV7-3 and TRBJ2-7; D gene ambiguous. The germline V gene encodes CDR1 SGHTA and CDR2 FQGTGA. V dropped 2 bases and J dropped 2 bases, with 7 bases sitting between them. CDR3 size: 13 residues. The CDR3 nucleotides are TGTGCCAGCAGCTTAGCACGAGCCTACGAGCAGTACTTC. This translates into CASSLARAYEQYF.

The V call is TRBV6-6, the J call TRBJ1-6; TRBD1 matches 11 bases. Germline V gene data show CDR1 as MNHNY and CDR2 as SVGAGI (reference sequence). Losses at the gene ends were 5 bases for V and 9 bases for J; bases not matched to a gene: 9. CDR3 length: 16 residues. The CDR3 region has the DNA TGTGCCAGCAGTGGGGCACCGGGACAGGGGGTTTCACCCCTCCACTTT. As protein: CASSGAPGQGVSPLHF.

This CDR3 reads CASSQVGLAGAGYNEQFF. CDR3 bases: TGCGCCAGCAGCCAAGTTGGACTAGCGGGGGCGGGGTACAATGAGCAGTTCTTC. V usage is TRBV4-1 and J usage is TRBJ2-1; TRBD2 matches 13 bases. The germline gives CDR1 MGHRA, CDR2 YSYEKL. There are 18 residues in the CDR3. Unmatched junction bases numbered 7, after V lost 1 base and J lost 4 bases.

The chain employs TRBV11-3 and TRBJ2-3; D gene ambiguous. V was trimmed by 0 bases and J by 8 bases, leaving 6 bases between them. This CDR3 is 12 amino acids long. Germline V gene sequence: CDR1 SGHNT, CDR2 YENEEA. The CDR3 DNA follows: TGTGCCAGCAGCTTAGATCTCGGTACGCAGTATTTT. This gives the protein CASSLDLGTQYF.

The chain employs TRBV7-8 and TRBJ1-5, with 8 bases fitting TRBD1. Germline V CDR1 and CDR2: SGHVS, FQNEAQ. With V trimmed by 7 bases and J by 0 bases, 5 bases remained unmatched. There are 15 residues in the CDR3. The CDR3 reads CASNLQGDSNQPQHF. In DNA, the CDR3 is TGTGCCAGCAACCTACAGGGGGATAGCAATCAGCCCCAGCATTTT.

This chain connects TRBV7-8 to TRBJ2-1; 12 bases agree with TRBD2. The CDR3 has 17 residues. Germline CDR1 is SGHVS and CDR2 is FQNEAQ. Trimming cost V 5 bases and J 3 bases; bases outside gene matches: 8. In nucleotides, the CDR3 is TGTGCCAGCAGCGCTGGAAGGACTAGCGGGATCTACAATGAGCAGTTCTTC. Amino acid sequence: CASSAGRTSGIYNEQFF. The full variable domain, its missing parts supplied by reference TRBV7-8 and TRBJ2-1, is GAGVSQSPRYKVAKRGQDVALRCDPISGHVSLFWYQQALGQGPEFLTYFQNEAQLDKSGLPSDRFFAERPEGSVSTLKIQRTQQEDSAVYLCASSAGRTSGIYNEQFFGPGTRLTVL.

DNA for the CDR3: TGCGCCAGCAGCTTGGCAACTAGCGGGACCGATGAGCAGTTCTTC. Protein sequence: CASSLATSGTDEQFF. The chain has TRBV5-1 and TRBJ2-1; 10 nucleotides line up with TRBD2. This CDR3 has 15 amino acids. Germline trimming cut 0 bases from V and 8 bases from J; bases unmatched to any gene: 5. In germline, CDR1 is SGHRS, CDR2 YFSETQ.

The chain recombines TRBV12-2 with TRBJ1-1; the table assigns TRBD1, which was not confirmed against the DNA. TRBV12-2 is marked as a pseudogene. This CDR3 has 17 residues. CDR3 protein: CASRLDLRRQGGTEAFF. In DNA, the CDR3 is TGTGCAAGTCGCTTAGATCTCCGACGACAGGGGGGCACTGAAGCTTTCTTT.

The chain couples TRBV30 to TRBJ2-5; 14 bases line up with TRBD2. V dropped 7 bases and J dropped 5; count of bases not matched to a gene: 3. This CDR3 is 13 amino acids long. The germline gives CDR1 GTSNPN, CDR2 SVGIG (reference sequence). In DNA, the CDR3 is TGTGCCTCCTGGACTAGCGGGGGGGAGACCCAGTACTTC. Translation gives CASWTSGGETQYF.

A single count supports this clone. This sequence joins TRBV6-5 and TRBJ1-4; 8 positions match TRBD1. J lost 4 bases, V lost 2 bases, and 6 bases had no gene match. Germline values: CDR1 MNHEY, CDR2 SVGAGI. This CDR3 region has 16 residues. The CDR3 region is CASSYGPTGVNEKLFF. Written as DNA, the CDR3 is TGTGCCAGCAGTTACGGGCCGACAGGGGTTAATGAAAAACTGTTTTTT.

The V gene is TRBV4-2, the J gene TRBJ2-1; no firm D call. Germline values: CDR1 LGHNA, CDR2 YNFKEQ. Trimming took 0 bases from V and 7 from J, leaving 19 bases between them. This CDR3 has 17 amino acids. This chain's CDR3 is CASSQDLLDRPFNEQFF. CDR3 DNA: TGTGCCAGCAGCCAAGATTTGCTAGACCGGCCTTTTAATGAGCAGTTCTTC.

CDR3 DNA: TGTGCCAGCAGACCGAGACAGGTAGCTGCTACGGAAGCTTTCTTT. This sequence encodes CASRPRQVAATEAFF. The J gene is TRBJ1-1, the V gene TRBV11-1, with D maybe TRBD1 (6 bases). Per the germline V gene, CDR1 is SGHAT and CDR2 is FQDESV (reference sequence). The ends were cut back, 6 bases at V and 8 bases at J, with 22 bases in the middle. CDR3 size: 15 residues. Combining the CDR3 with reference TRBV11-1 and TRBJ1-1 gives the whole variable domain EAEVAQSPRYKITEKSQAVAFWCDPISGHATLYWYRQILGQGPELLVQFQDESVVDDSQLPKDRFSAERLKGVDSTLKIQPAELGDSAMYLCASRPRQVAATEAFFGQGTRLTVV.

This chain connects TRBV29-1 to TRBJ2-5, with D hard to call. The J call could be wrong; TRBJ2-7 is a better fit for the DNA end. CDR3 length equals 12 residues. Germline values: CDR1 SQVTM, CDR2 ANQGSEA. CDR3 sequence (DNA): TGCAGCGCCTCTGGGCCCGCCTACGAGCAGTACTTC. Translation: CSASGPAYEQYF.

The chain employs TRBV4-3 and TRBJ2-5; weak D call: TRBD2 (5 bases). The J call is doubtful: the DNA matches TRBJ2-7 better. This CDR3 is 15 amino acids long. The germline V gene encodes CDR1 LGHNA and CDR2 YSLEER. CDR3 sequence: CASSQDLSGFYEQYF. The CDR3, as DNA: TGCGCCAGCAGCCAAGATCTTTCGGGGTTTTACGAGCAGTACTTC.

In its sample, this clone was seen a few times. The gene calls are TRBV19 and TRBJ2-2; 15 bases match TRBD2. Germline-derived CDR1 and CDR2 are LNHDA and SQIVND (reference sequence). After removal of 3 bases from V and 6 bases from J, the junction contained 2 bases not matched to a gene. CDR3 size: 16 residues. CDR3 DNA sequence: TGTGCCAGTAGTATGGGACTAGCGGGGGGCCCCGGGGAGCTGTTTTTT. Encoded protein: CASSMGLAGGPGELFF.

This clone was seen more than once but under ten times. The chain carries TRBV2 and TRBJ1-2; no clear D. Looked up from germline, CDR1 is SNHLY and CDR2 is FYNNEI. The V and J ends lost 6 bases and 1 base respectively, with 6 bases between them. CDR3 length: 12 amino acids. As DNA, the CDR3 is TGTGCCAGCAGGCGGAGTAACTATGGCTACACCTTC. Translated, it gives CASRRSNYGYTF.

The chain combines TRBV28 with TRBJ1-2; D not certain. The V gene lost 4 bases and the J gene lost 1 base, with 4 bases spanning the gap. Germline CDR1 MDHEN, CDR2 SYDVKM. The CDR3 has 12 amino acids. DNA for the CDR3: TGTGCCAGCAGTTCCATTAACTATGGCTACACCTTC. Translating gives CASSSINYGYTF.

The rearrangement links TRBV19 to TRBJ2-7; D possibly corresponds to TRBD2 (5 bases). V was cut by 3 bases and J by 2 bases, with 11 bases left in between. The CDR3 consists of 14 residues. Per the germline V gene, CDR1 is LNHDA and CDR2 is SQIVND (reference sequence). As DNA, the CDR3 is TGTGCCAGTAGTATCGCGAGGGTCCCCTACGAGCAGTACTTC. Amino acids: CASSIARVPYEQYF. The whole variable domain, filled in from reference TRBV19 and TRBJ2-7, reads DGGITQSPKYLFRKEGQNVTLSCEQNLNHDAMYWYRQDPGQGLRLIYYSQIVNDFQKGDIAEGYSVSREKKESFPLTVTSAQKNPTAFYLCASSIARVPYEQYFGPGTRLTVT.

The J gene is TRBJ2-5, the V gene TRBV28, with TRBD2 matching over 12 bases. The ends lost 4 bases at V and 2 bases at J; junction bases unmatched: 5. The CDR3 runs 16 residues. Per germline, CDR1 MDHEN and CDR2 SYDVKM. The CDR3, as DNA: TGTGCCAGCAGTTCACCTAGCGGGAGGGGTCAAGAGACCCAGTACTTC. Translation: CASSSPSGRGQETQYF.

This chain connects TRBV11-3 to TRBJ2-7, with D possibly matching TRBD1 (6 bases). V lost 5 bases, J lost 2 bases, and 10 bases lay in between. Germline V gives CDR1 SGHNT, CDR2 YENEEA. The CDR3 covers 13 residues. CDR3 loop: CASSPRDTYEQYF. The CDR3 bases are TGTGCCAGCAGCCCCCGGGACACCTACGAGCAGTACTTC. Supplemented by reference TRBV11-3 and TRBJ2-7, the full variable domain reads EAGVVQSPRYKIIEKKQPVAFWCNPISGHNTLYWYLQNLGQGPELLIRYENEEAVDDSQLPKDRFSAERLKGVDSTLKIQPAELGDSAVYLCASSPRDTYEQYFGPGTRLTVT.

The gene calls are TRBV9 and TRBJ1-6, with unresolved D. CDR3 length: 17 residues. Looked up from germline, CDR1 is SGDLS and CDR2 is YYNGEE. With 0 bases removed from V and 0 bases from J, the gap between germline ends came to 10 bases. In DNA form, the CDR3 reads TGTGCCAGCAGCGTAGGCCGAGGGAGCTCCTATAATTCACCCCTCCACTTT. Translation: CASSVGRGSSYNSPLHF.

This clone was seen a single time. The rearrangement uses TRBV6-5 and TRBJ1-2; D possibly corresponds to TRBD1 (6 bases). V gave up 5 bases and J gave up 8 bases, with 9 bases separating them. CDR1 is MNHEY, CDR2 SVGAGI, per germline. This CDR3 has 11 residues. In DNA form, the CDR3 reads TGTGCCAGCAGTGCAGGGGAAGGCTACACCTTC. Amino acid sequence: CASSAGEGYTF.

The CDR3 is CASSLQALTGGYTF. CDR3 bases: TGTGCCAGCAGTTTGCAGGCATTAACGGGGGGCTACACCTTC. The genes are TRBV27 and TRBJ1-2; D is unresolved. The V and J ends lost 3 bases and 8 bases respectively, with 16 bases between them. Germline V gene lookup returns CDR1 MNHEY and CDR2 SMNVEV (reference sequence). The CDR3 contains 14 residues.

The rearrangement links TRBV7-2 to TRBJ2-6; no clear D gene. Trimming took 2 bases from V and 0 from J, leaving 11 bases between them. The CDR3 sequence is 17 residues long. Per germline, CDR1 SGHTA and CDR2 FQGNSA. CDR3 in DNA: TGTGCCAGCAGCTTACAGGCTGCAGTCTCTGGGGCCAACGTCCTGACTTTC. Its protein is CASSLQAAVSGANVLTF.

The chain has TRBV30 and TRBJ2-6; D is possibly TRBD1 (5 bases). This CDR3 region has 18 residues. CDR1 is GTSNPN and CDR2 is SVGIG in the germline V gene (reference sequence). V was pared by 1 base and J by 0 bases, with 16 bases between. The DNA of the CDR3 is TGTGCCTGGAGTGCAGCAGGGTTCTTTCGCTCTGGGGCCAACGTCCTGACTTTC. Translating it yields CAWSAAGFFRSGANVLTF.

The table lists this clone with a few counts. The chain has TRBV19 and TRBJ1-1, with D possibly matching TRBD1 (6 bases). The CDR3 is 14 residues long. With 6 bases removed from V and 0 bases from J, the gap between germline ends came to 11 bases. The germline V gene has CDR1 LNHDA and CDR2 SQIVND (reference sequence). CDR3 coding DNA: TGTGCCAGTAGCCGAGGGGGTTTGAACACTGAAGCTTTCTTT. It translates to CASSRGGLNTEAFF.